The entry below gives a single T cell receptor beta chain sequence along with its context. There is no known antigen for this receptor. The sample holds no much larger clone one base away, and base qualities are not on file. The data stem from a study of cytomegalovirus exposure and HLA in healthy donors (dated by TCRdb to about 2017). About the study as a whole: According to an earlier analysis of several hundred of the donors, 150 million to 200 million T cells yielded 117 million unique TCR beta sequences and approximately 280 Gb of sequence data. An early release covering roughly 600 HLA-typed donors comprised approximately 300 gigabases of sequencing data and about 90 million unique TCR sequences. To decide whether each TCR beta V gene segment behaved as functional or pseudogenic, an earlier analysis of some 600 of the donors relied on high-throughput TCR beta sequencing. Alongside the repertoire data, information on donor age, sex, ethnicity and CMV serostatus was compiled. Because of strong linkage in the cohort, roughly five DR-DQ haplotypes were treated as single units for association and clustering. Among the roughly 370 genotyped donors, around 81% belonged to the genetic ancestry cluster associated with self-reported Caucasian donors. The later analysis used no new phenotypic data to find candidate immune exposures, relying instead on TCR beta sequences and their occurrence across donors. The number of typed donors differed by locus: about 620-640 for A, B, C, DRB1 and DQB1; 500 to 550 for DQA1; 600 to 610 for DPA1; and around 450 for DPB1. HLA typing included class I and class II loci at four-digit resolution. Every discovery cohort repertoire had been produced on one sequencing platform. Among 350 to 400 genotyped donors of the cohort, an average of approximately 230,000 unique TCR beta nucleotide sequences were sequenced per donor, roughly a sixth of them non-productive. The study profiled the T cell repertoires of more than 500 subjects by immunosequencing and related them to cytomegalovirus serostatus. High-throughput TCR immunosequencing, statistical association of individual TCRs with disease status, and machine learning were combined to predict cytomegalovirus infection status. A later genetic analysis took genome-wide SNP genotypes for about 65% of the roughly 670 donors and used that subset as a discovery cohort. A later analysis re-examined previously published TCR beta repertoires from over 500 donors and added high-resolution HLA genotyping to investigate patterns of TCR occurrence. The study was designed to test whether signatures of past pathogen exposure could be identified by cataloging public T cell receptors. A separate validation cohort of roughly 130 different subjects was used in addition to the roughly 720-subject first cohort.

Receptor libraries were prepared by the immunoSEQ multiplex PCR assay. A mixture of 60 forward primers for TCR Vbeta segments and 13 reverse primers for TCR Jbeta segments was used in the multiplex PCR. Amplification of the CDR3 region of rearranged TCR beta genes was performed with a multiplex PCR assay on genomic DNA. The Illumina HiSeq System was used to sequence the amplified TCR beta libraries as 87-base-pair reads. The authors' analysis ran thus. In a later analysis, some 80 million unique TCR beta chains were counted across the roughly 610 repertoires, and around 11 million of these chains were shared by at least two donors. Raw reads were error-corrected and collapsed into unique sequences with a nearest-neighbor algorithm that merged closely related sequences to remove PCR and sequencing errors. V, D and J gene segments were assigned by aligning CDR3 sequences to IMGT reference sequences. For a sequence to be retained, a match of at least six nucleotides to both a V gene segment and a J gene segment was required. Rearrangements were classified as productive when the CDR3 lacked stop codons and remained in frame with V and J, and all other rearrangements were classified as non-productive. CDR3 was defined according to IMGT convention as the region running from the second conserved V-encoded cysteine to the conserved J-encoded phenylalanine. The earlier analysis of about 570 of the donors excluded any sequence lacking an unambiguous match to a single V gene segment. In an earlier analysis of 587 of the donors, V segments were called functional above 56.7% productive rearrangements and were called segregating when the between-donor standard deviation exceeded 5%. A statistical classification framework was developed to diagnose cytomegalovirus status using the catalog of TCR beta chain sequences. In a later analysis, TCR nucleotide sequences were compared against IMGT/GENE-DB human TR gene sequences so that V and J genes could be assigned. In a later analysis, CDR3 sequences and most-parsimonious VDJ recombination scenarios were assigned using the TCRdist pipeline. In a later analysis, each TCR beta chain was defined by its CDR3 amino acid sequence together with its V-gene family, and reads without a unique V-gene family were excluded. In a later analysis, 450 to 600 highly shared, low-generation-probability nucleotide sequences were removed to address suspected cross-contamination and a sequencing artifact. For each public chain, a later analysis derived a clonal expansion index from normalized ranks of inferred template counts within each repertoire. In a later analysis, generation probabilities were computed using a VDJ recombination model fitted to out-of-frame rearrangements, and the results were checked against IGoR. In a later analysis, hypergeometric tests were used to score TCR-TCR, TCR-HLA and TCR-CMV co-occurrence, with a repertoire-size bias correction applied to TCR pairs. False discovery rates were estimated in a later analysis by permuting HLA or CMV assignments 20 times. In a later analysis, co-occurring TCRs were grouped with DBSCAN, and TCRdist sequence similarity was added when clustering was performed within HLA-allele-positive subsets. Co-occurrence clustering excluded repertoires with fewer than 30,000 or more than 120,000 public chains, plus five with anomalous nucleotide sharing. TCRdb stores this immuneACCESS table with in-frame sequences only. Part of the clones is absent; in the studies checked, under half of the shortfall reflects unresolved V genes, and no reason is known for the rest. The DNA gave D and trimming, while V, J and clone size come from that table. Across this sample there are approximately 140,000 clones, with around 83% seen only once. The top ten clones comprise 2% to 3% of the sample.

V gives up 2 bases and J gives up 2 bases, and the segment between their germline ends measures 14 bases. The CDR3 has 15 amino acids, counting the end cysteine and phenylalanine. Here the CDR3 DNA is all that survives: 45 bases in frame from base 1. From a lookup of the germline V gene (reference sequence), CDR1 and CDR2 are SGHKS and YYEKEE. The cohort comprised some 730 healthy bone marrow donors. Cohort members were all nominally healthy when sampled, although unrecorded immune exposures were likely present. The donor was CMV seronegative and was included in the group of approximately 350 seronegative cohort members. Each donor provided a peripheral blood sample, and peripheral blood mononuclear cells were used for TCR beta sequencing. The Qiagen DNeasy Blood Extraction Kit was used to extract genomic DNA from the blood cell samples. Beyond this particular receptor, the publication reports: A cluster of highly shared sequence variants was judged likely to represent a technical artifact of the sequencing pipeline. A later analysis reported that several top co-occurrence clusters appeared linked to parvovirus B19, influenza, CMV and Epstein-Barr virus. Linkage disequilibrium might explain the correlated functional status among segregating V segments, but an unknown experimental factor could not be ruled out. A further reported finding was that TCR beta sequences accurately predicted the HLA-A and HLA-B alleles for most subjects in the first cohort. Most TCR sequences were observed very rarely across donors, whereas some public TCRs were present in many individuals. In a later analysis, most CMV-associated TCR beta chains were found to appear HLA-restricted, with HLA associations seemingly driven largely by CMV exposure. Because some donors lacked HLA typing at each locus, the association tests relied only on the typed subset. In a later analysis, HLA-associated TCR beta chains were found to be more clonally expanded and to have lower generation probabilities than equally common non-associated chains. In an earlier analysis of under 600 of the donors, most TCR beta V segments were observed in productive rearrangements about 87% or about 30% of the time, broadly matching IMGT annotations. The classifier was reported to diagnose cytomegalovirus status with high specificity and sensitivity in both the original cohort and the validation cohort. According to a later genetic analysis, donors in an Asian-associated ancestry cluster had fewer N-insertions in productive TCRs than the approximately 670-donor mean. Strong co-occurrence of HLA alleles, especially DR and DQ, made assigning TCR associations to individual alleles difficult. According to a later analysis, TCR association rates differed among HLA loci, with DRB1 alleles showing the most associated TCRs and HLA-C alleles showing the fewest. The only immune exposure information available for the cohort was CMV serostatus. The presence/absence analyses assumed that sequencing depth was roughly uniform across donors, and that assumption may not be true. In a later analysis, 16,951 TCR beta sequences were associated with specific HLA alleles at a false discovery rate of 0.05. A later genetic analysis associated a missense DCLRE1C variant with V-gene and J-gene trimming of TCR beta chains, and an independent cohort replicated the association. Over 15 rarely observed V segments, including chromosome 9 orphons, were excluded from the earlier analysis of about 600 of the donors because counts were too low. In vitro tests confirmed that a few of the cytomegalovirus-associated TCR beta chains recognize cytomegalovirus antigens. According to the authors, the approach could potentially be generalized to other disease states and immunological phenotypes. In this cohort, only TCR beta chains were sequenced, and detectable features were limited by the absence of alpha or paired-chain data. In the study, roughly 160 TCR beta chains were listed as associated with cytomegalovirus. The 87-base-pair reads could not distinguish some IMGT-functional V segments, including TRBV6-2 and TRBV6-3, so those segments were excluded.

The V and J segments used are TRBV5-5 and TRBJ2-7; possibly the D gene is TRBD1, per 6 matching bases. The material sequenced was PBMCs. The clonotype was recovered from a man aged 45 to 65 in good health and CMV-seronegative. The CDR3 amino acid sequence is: CASSLYMGHPYEQYF. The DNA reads TGTGCCAGCAGCTTATATATGGGACACCCCTACGAGCAGTACTTC.